Each of the 17 T cell receptor beta chains below was sequenced from the same sample in a study of blood T cell repertoires in COVID-19. Only in-frame clones appear in the TCRdb table, and some are missing; sequencing was by immunoSEQ multiplex PCR. The repertoire consists of approximately 220,000 clones, with about 87% occurring once and the leading ten covering 6.2%. Sequencing was performed on peripheral blood. The receptors originated from a man in his sixties who had recovered from COVID-19.

The chain is built from TRBV28 and TRBJ2-5; TRBD2 aligns across 13 bases. CDR1 is MDHEN and CDR2 is SYDVKM in the germline V gene. V gave up 6 bases and J gave up 5 bases; unmatched junction bases: 9. CDR3 length: 16 residues. The CDR3 DNA reads as TGTGCCAGCAGCCTACGGACTAGCGGGAGACACGAGACCCAGTACTTC. It yields the protein CASSLRTSGRHETQYF.

The chain has TRBV29-1 and TRBJ2-3, with a tentative D call TRBD2 (6 bases). Between the trimmed V and J ends, which lost 4 bases and 4 bases, there was a span of 9 bases. This CDR3 contains 12 residues. CDR1 and CDR2 from the germline V gene are SQVTM and ANQGSEA. CDR3 protein: CSVVGSADTQYF. Written as DNA, the CDR3 is TGCAGCGTTGTCGGGAGTGCAGATACGCAGTATTTT.

This clone was counted once. The gene calls are TRBV30 and TRBJ1-1, with 8 bases identical to TRBD1. Germline assignment: CDR1 GTSNPN and CDR2 SVGIG (reference sequence). CDR3 size: 12 residues. J was trimmed by 8 bases and V by 5 bases; bases with no gene match: 7. DNA of the CDR3: TGTGCCTGGTCCGGGACAGGTCAAGAAGCTTTCTTT. It yields the protein CAWSGTGQEAFF.

The chain uses TRBV6-5 and TRBJ2-7; 9 nucleotides line up with TRBD1. V was clipped by 5 bases and J by 2 bases; unmatched bases: 4. The length of the CDR3 is 14 residues. Germline assignment: CDR1 MNHEY and CDR2 SVGAGI. In DNA, the CDR3 is TGTGCCAGCAGTCGCGACAGGGGGGCCTACGAGCAGTACTTC. The encoded protein is CASSRDRGAYEQYF.

The rearrangement joins TRBV19 to TRBJ1-2; no definite D call. The CDR3 spans 12 residues. Germline CDR1 is LNHDA and CDR2 is SQIVND (reference sequence). The V and J ends lost 5 bases and 7 bases respectively, with 11 bases between them. The CDR3 reads CASSPPHGGYTF. The CDR3 DNA follows: TGTGCCAGTAGTCCCCCCCACGGTGGCTACACCTTC.

The chain uses TRBV7-7 and TRBJ2-5, with TRBD1 matching over 7 bases. CDR1 and CDR2 from the germline V gene are SSHAT and FNYEAQ (reference sequence). The V segment lost 0 bases and the J segment 5 bases; nucleotides outside the gene matches: 6. The CDR3 has 15 amino acids. The CDR3 is CASSLAPTGLETQYF. The CDR3 bases are TGTGCCAGCAGCTTAGCCCCGACAGGGCTTGAGACCCAGTACTTC.

A word on this clone: Its ends do not fully match the called genes, so a read error is possible. This chain links TRBV27 with TRBJ2-3, with a possible D match to TRBD2 (5 bases). Germline V gene sequence: CDR1 MNHEY, CDR2 SMNVEV (reference sequence). The CDR3 totals 16 residues. The CDR3 DNA reads as TGTGCCAGCAGTCTATCTCGACTACGTAGCACAGATACGCAGTATTTT. Translation gives CASSLSRLRSTDTQYF.

The J gene is TRBJ2-2, the V gene TRBV7-3; a possible D gene is TRBD1 (7 bases). CDR3 size: 15 residues. V was clipped by 8 bases and J by 0 bases, with 13 bases between them. Germline loops: CDR1 SGHTA, CDR2 FQGTGA. The CDR3 region is CASRAGGTNTGELFF. In DNA, the CDR3 is TGTGCCAGCCGGGCAGGGGGGACGAACACCGGGGAGCTGTTTTTT.

V is TRBV4-3 and J is TRBJ1-1, with 9 bases aligning to TRBD1. The V segment lost 5 bases and the J segment 2 bases; nucleotides outside the gene matches: 12. CDR3 size: 17 residues. Germline values: CDR1 LGHNA, CDR2 YSLEER. The CDR3 spells CASSYDRGIIINTEAFF. As DNA, the CDR3 is TGCGCCAGCAGCTATGACAGGGGGATAATTATTAACACTGAAGCTTTCTTT.

The chain couples TRBV27 to TRBJ1-1, with unresolved D. V gave up 10 bases and J gave up 5 bases, with 23 bases separating them. The germline V gene encodes CDR1 MNHEY and CDR2 SMNVEV (reference sequence). This CDR3 is 15 amino acids long. The CDR3 bases are TGTGCCACCACACCTTCCGGCGTGAGAGGGACTGAAGCTTTCTTT. Its protein is CATTPSGVRGTEAFF.

The V call is TRBV15, the J call TRBJ2-3; 10 bases are a match to TRBD1. J was trimmed by 3 bases and V by 3 bases; bases with no gene match: 3. Germline V gives CDR1 LNHNV, CDR2 YYDKDF (reference sequence). CDR3 length: 15 residues. Here the CDR3 reads CATSRPGQGTDTQYF. The CDR3 DNA reads TGTGCCACCAGCAGGCCGGGACAGGGGACAGATACGCAGTATTTT.

J is TRBJ2-3 and V is TRBV10-3, with 8 bases lining up with TRBD2. Germline lookup yields CDR1 ENHRY and CDR2 SYGVKD. The CDR3 consists of 14 residues. The ends lost 9 bases at V and 0 bases at J; junction bases unmatched: 5. CDR3: CAIGGGPSTDTQYF. CDR3 bases: TGTGCCATAGGCGGGGGGCCCAGCACAGATACGCAGTATTTT.

J is TRBJ1-6 and V is TRBV6-5; 7 bases fit TRBD1. The CDR3 is 15 amino acids. Unmatched junction bases numbered 9, after V lost 6 bases and J lost 7 bases. Germline CDR1 and CDR2: MNHEY and SVGAGI. The CDR3 region is CASSLTGQLNSPLHF. As DNA, the CDR3 is TGTGCCAGCAGCCTGACGGGACAGCTAAATTCACCCCTCCACTTT.

This clone showed up just a few times. The chain employs TRBV13 and TRBJ2-1; D perhaps matches TRBD2 (6 bases). Germline assignment: CDR1 PRHDT and CDR2 FYEKMQ (reference sequence). The length of the CDR3 is 14 residues. V lost 4 bases to trimming and J lost 9 bases, with 16 bases between them. The CDR3 DNA reads TGTGCCAGCAGCTCCGGCCCGGGGGTCAGTGAGCAGTTCTTC. Encoded protein: CASSSGPGVSEQFF.

Written as DNA, the CDR3 is TGTGCCATCAGTCGGACTAGCGGGGGGGGCTCCTACAATGAGCAGTTCTTC. Translating it yields CAISRTSGGGSYNEQFF. The gene calls are TRBV10-3 and TRBJ2-1; 15 positions match TRBD2. Trimming at V came to 5 bases and at J to 0 bases, leaving 2 bases not matched to a gene. CDR1 is ENHRY, CDR2 SYGVKD, per germline. This CDR3 contains 17 residues.

The chain joins TRBV19 to TRBJ1-2, with D possibly being TRBD1 (6 bases). Trimming pared 5 bases from V and 4 bases from J, leaving 11 bases between. The CDR3 runs to 13 residues. Germline V gives CDR1 LNHDA, CDR2 SQIVND (reference sequence). The CDR3 reads CASSAGTLYGYTF. In DNA form, the CDR3 reads TGTGCCAGTAGTGCCGGGACACTCTATGGCTACACCTTC.

The chain recombines TRBV29-1 with TRBJ2-7, with 9 bases matching TRBD1. There are 14 residues in the CDR3. V gave up 4 bases and J gave up 1 base; unmatched junction bases: 5. Germline CDR1 is SQVTM and CDR2 is ANQGSEA. The CDR3 DNA reads as TGCAGCGTTGTGCCCGGGACAGGGTCCTACGAGCAGTACTTC. Protein sequence: CSVVPGTGSYEQYF.